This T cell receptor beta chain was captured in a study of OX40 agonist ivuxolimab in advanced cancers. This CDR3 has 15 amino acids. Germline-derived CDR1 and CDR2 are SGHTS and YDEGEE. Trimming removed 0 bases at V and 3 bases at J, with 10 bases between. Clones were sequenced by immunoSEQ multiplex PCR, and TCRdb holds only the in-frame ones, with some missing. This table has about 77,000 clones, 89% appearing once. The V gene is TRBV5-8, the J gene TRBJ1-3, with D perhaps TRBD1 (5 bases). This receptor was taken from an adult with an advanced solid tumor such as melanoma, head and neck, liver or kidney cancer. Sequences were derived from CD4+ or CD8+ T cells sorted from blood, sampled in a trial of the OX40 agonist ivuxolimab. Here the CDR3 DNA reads TGTGCCAGCAGCTTGGTAGGGGCTGGTGGAAACACCATATATTTT. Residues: CASSLVGAGGNTIYF.